A few counts support the clone carrying this T cell receptor (beta chain). Its target is unknown. TCRdb re-called the reads through MiXCR, storing one row per CDR3 protein. Of roughly 300,000 distinct CDR3 sequences in the sample, more than 8% were seen once. The source of the sample is a study of T cell repertoires in cytomegalovirus infection. The study, taken as a whole, reports: CMV carriers with the relevant HLA were identified by cumulative public TCR beta family frequency.

What was sequenced was PBMCs. The clonotype comes from a human donor in good health (CMV status not recorded). Some clones in this sample may be carry-over from other donors' samples.

The CDR3 loop reads CASSASGTLGTEAFF. CDR3 in DNA: TGTGCCAGCAGTGCCTCCGGGACCCTTGGGACTGAAGCTTTCTTT. The gene calls are TRBV6-5 and TRBJ1-1, with TRBD1 as a possible D gene (5 bases). Germline assignment: CDR1 MNHEY and CDR2 SVGAGI. The V end lost 5 bases, the J end lost 5 bases, and 18 bases lay between the germline ends. The CDR3 is made up of 15 amino acids.